This T cell receptor beta chain was profiled in a study of blood T cell repertoires in COVID-19. Study context: Donors in the United States, Italy and Spain gave samples during acute or convalescent COVID-19. PBMCs, B-cell-depleted T cells, or T cells were the source of the cDNA or gDNA that made up the material.

TCRdb's table, derived via immunoSEQ multiplex PCR, lists solely in-frame clones and lacks some. The repertoire holds hundreds of thousands of clones, 84% seen once, with less than 20% in the top ten. With V trimmed by 7 bases and J by 2 bases, 4 bases remained unmatched. Germline V lookup: CDR1 SQVTM, CDR2 ANQGSEA. The CDR3 sequence is 12 residues long. The J gene is TRBJ2-7, the V gene TRBV29-1, with 8 positions matching TRBD1. This clonotype was obtained from a woman of 80 years or more with active or convalescent COVID-19. Sequenced input: peripheral blood. The CDR3 sequence: CSGRTGTYEQYF. DNA of the CDR3: TGCAGCGGGCGGACAGGGACCTACGAGCAGTACTTC.